This is a list of T cell receptor beta chains from one sample in a study of cytomegalovirus exposure and HLA in healthy donors. The table came from immunoSEQ multiplex PCR; TCRdb's copy has only in-frame clones and leaves some out. Of around 66,000 clones listed, around 97% are singletons. The material sequenced was PBMCs. The source of these receptors is a woman aged 18-29 years in good health and CMV-seropositive. Each CDR3 is given with its conserved first and last residue. D genes are given only for firm matches. Clone size, where shown, is once, few, many, or a class for clones that have expanded.

clone_size d_call j_call v_call cdr3_nt cdr3_aa
once NA TRBJ1-2 TRBV5-4 TGTGCCAGCAGCTTTGTCCTCGGGCAGGGCGATAACTATGGCTACACCTTC CASSFVLGQGDNYGYTF
NA TRBD1 TRBJ2-5 TRBV11-2 TGTGCCAGCAGCTTATTGCGGACAGGAGAGACCCAGTACTTC CASSLLRTGETQYF
NA NA TRBJ2-7 TRBV28 TGTGCCAGCAGTTATACAGGCTTCTACGAGCAGTACTTC CASSYTGFYEQYF
NA NA TRBJ2-2 TRBV2 TGTGCCAGCAGTGAACGTAGCACGAACACCGGGGAGCTGTTTTTT CASSERSTNTGELFF
NA TRBD1 TRBJ2-7 TRBV5-5 TGTGCCAGCAGCTTGGGACAGGGGGCGGACTACGAGCAGTACTTC CASSLGQGADYEQYF
once NA TRBJ2-7 TRBV7-8 TGTGCCAGCAGTAAAGGGGGATCCTACGAGCAGTACTTC CASSKGGSYEQYF
NA NA TRBJ1-1 TRBV6-5 TGTGCCAGCACCTTAATGGGGGGAGACACTGAAGCTTTCTTT CASTLMGGDTEAFF
NA TRBD2 TRBJ2-1 TRBV7-9 TGTGCCAGCAGCCCGGGACTAGCGGGGATCTACAATGAGCAGTTCTTC CASSPGLAGIYNEQFF
NA NA TRBJ2-5 TRBV25-1 TGTGCCAGCAGACAGGTGGGGGGAGAGACCCAGTACTTC CASRQVGGETQYF
NA TRBD2 TRBJ2-7 TRBV5-6 TGTGCCAGCAGCGGACTAGCGGGAGGGACCTACGAGCAGTACTTC CASSGLAGGTYEQYF
once NA TRBJ2-5 TRBV11-2 TGTGCCAGCAGCTTAGAGGACAGAGACCAAGAGACCCAGTACTTC CASSLEDRDQETQYF
NA TRBD2 TRBJ2-7 TRBV2 TGTGCCAGCAGTGAGGAGGTAGCGGGCTACGAGCAGTACTTC CASSEEVAGYEQYF
once TRBD1 TRBJ2-2 TRBV18 TGTGCCAGCTCCCAAACGACAGGGCCTGACGAGATGTTTTTT CASSQTTGPDEMFF
NA NA TRBJ1-1 TRBV28 TGTGCCAGCTGGGGGGGGGCCCCTGAAGCTTTCTTT CASWGGAPEAFF
NA TRBD2 TRBJ2-7 TRBV5-4 TGTGCCAGCAGCCCAACTAGCGGGACCTACGAGCAGTACTTC CASSPTSGTYEQYF
NA TRBD1 TRBJ1-2 TRBV7-9 TGTGCCAGCAGCTCATCGTACCAGGGGGGAGTCTATGGCTACACCTTC CASSSSYQGGVYGYTF
NA TRBD1 TRBJ1-5 TRBV30 TGTGCCTGGACAGGCGGGACAGAGGGCAATCAGCCCCAGCATTTT CAWTGGTEGNQPQHF
NA TRBD1 TRBJ1-1 TRBV5-5 TGTGCCAGCAGTCCTCGGACAGGGAGCACTGAAGCTTTCTTT CASSPRTGSTEAFF
NA TRBD1 TRBJ1-1 TRBV7-2 TGTGCCAGCAGCTTAGTAGGGACAGGTGGTCCTGAAGCTTTCTTT CASSLVGTGGPEAFF
NA TRBD2 TRBJ2-7 TRBV30 TGTGCCTGGGGGGGGTATAGCGGGACCGGCGAGCAGTACTTC CAWGGYSGTGEQYF
NA NA TRBJ1-2 TRBV15 TGTGCCACCAGCAGATCTCAGACAGGCTATGGCTACACCTTC CATSRSQTGYGYTF
NA TRBD1 TRBJ1-2 TRBV7-9 TGTGCCAGCAGCTTGGGACAGAGCTATGGCTACACCTTC CASSLGQSYGYTF
NA NA TRBJ2-7 TRBV6-1 TGTGCCAGCAGTGAAGCGGTGACCAGGGAATCTCCCTACGAGCAGTACTTC CASSEAVTRESPYEQYF
NA TRBD1 TRBJ2-5 TRBV5-4 TGTGCCAGCAGCTCTCCGGGACAGCAAGAGACCCAGTACTTC CASSSPGQQETQYF
NA NA TRBJ1-5 TRBV2 TGTGCCAGCAGTATAACCGGGTCGAAGAGTCAGCCCCAGCATTTT CASSITGSKSQPQHF
NA TRBD1 TRBJ1-4 TRBV5-4 TGTGCCAGCAGCTGGGACGGGACAGCTGAAAAACTGTTTTTT CASSWDGTAEKLFF
NA NA TRBJ1-3 TRBV5-4 TGTGCCAGCAGCTTCCGAGACAGGACCCGCTCTGGAAACACCATATATTTT CASSFRDRTRSGNTIYF
NA NA TRBJ2-1 TRBV5-6 TGTGCCAGCGCTCGGACTCTCGCCTACAATGAGCAGTTCTTC CASARTLAYNEQFF
NA TRBD2 TRBJ2-1 TRBV7-6 TGTGCCAGCAGCTATAGCGGGAGCTCTGACAATGAGCAGTTCTTC CASSYSGSSDNEQFF
NA NA TRBJ2-7 TRBV28 TGTGCCAGCAGTTTTAGGGCGCGGGGCGAGCAGTACTTC CASSFRARGEQYF
NA NA TRBJ2-7 TRBV6-5 TGTGCCAGCAGTTACGGGGGGTTAAGCGAGCAGTACTTC CASSYGGLSEQYF
once TRBD1 TRBJ2-3 TRBV27 TGTGCCAGCAGTACCGGACAGGGTAGCACAGATACGCAGTATTTT CASSTGQGSTDTQYF
NA NA TRBJ2-7 TRBV6-1 TGTGCCAGCAGCACGGGACACCTTCGCGGGTACGAGCAGTACTTC CASSTGHLRGYEQYF
NA NA TRBJ2-3 TRBV30 TGTGCCTGGAGTGTACCGGGACTTGGCACAGATACGCAGTATTTT CAWSVPGLGTDTQYF
NA NA TRBJ2-1 TRBV6-5 TGTGCCAGCAGCCGAAGGGAGTACAATGAGCAGTTCTTC CASSRREYNEQFF
NA NA TRBJ2-7 TRBV5-1 TGCGCCAGCAGCGCCGGGACTTTGGAGTCCTACGAGCAGTACTTC CASSAGTLESYEQYF
NA TRBD1 TRBJ1-1 TRBV6-6 TGTGCCAGCAGCCAGTCACAGGGGACTGAAGCTTTCTTT CASSQSQGTEAFF
NA NA TRBJ2-7 TRBV30 TGTGCCTGGAGTGCAGAGCGGGTCTACAAGCAGTACTTC CAWSAERVYKQYF
NA TRBD2 TRBJ2-1 TRBV30 TGTGCCTGGAGTTCAGCAAGGACTAGCGTCGTCAATGAGCAGTTCTTC CAWSSARTSVVNEQFF
NA TRBD2 TRBJ2-7 TRBV5-1 TGCGCCAGCAGCTTGTCGGGACTAGCGGGAGGGATAGCCCACGAGCAGTACTTC CASSLSGLAGGIAHEQYF
NA NA TRBJ1-2 TRBV6-5 TGTGCCAGCAGTTACGCTTCAAGCAGGGTTTATGGCTACACCTTC CASSYASSRVYGYTF
NA TRBD2 TRBJ2-2 TRBV2 TGTGCCAGCACCGGGACTAGCGGGTCCACCGGGGAGCTGTTTTTT CASTGTSGSTGELFF
NA TRBD1 TRBJ2-7 TRBV28 TGTGCCAGCAGTTTACTACAGGGGGTCCACGAGCAGTACTTC CASSLLQGVHEQYF
few TRBD2 TRBJ2-7 TRBV2 TGTGCCAGCAGTGGCGGGACTAGCGATTACGAGCAGTACTTC CASSGGTSDYEQYF
NA NA TRBJ1-2 TRBV9 TGTGCCAGCAGCGTAGATTCGGTAAACTATGGCTACACCTTC CASSVDSVNYGYTF